These T cell receptor beta chains were read from a single sample in a study of blood T cell repertoires in COVID-19. Generated by immunoSEQ multiplex PCR, the TCRdb table keeps only in-frame clones and is missing some. The table records roughly 200,000 clones, roughly 90% of them present only once. The sequenced material came from PBMCs or T cells enriched from blood (not recorded which). These TCRs come from a woman aged 35 to 49 with acute COVID-19. The CDR3 runs from the conserved cysteine through the conserved F or W. Fields, in order: clone size, CDR3 length, J gene, D gene, V gene, CDR3 protein, CDR3 DNA. The D gene is left open where the match is weak. Rows give clone size only sometimes, using once, few, many, or a class for an expanded clone.

>-|16|TRBJ1-1|-|TRBV7-2
CASSPLSFARAEKAFF
TGTGCCAGCAGCCCCCTGTCTTTTGCACGAGCGGAAAAAGCTTTCTTT
>-|14|TRBJ2-3|-|TRBV18
CASSRSSGADTQYF
TGTGCCAGCTCACGGTCATCGGGAGCAGATACGCAGTATTTT
>-|12|TRBJ1-1|-|TRBV20-1
CSASQGIAEAFF
TGCAGTGCTAGTCAGGGGATCGCTGAAGCTTTCTTT
>few|17|TRBJ2-1|TRBD1|TRBV24-1
CATSARPRDRTYNEQFF
TGTGCCACCAGTGCGCGACCCCGGGACAGGACCTACAATGAGCAGTTCTTC
>-|15|TRBJ2-1|TRBD2|TRBV5-4
CASSLGGGSYNEQFF
TGTGCCAGCAGCTTGGGCGGGGGATCCTACAATGAGCAGTTCTTC
>-|19|TRBJ2-5|TRBD2|TRBV30
CAWSVQVGASGGPYETQYF
TGTGCCTGGAGTGTACAGGTAGGAGCTAGCGGGGGGCCGTATGAGACCCAGTACTTC
>-|16|TRBJ1-2|-|TRBV5-5
CASSLSLLVGSYGYTF
TGTGCCAGCAGCTTATCACTACTCGTCGGATCCTATGGCTACACCTTC
>-|13|TRBJ1-6|TRBD1|TRBV12-5
CASGLGTGRALHF
TGTGCTAGTGGTTTGGGGACAGGTCGGGCCCTCCACTTT
>-|13|TRBJ1-6|-|TRBV5-1
CASRLAGPEPLHF
TGCGCCAGCAGGCTGGCAGGGCCGGAACCCCTCCACTTT
>-|15|TRBJ1-1|-|TRBV7-6
CASSLDPGASTEAFF
TGTGCCAGCAGCTTAGATCCAGGGGCCTCCACTGAAGCTTTCTTT
>-|16|TRBJ1-2|-|TRBV11-2
CASSLGPGNVGYGYTF
TGTGCCAGCAGCTTAGGTCCAGGAAACGTGGGCTATGGCTACACCTTC
>-|16|TRBJ2-1|TRBD2|TRBV5-1
CASSQVPGGLYNEQFF
TGCGCCAGCAGCCAGGTCCCGGGGGGTCTGTACAATGAGCAGTTCTTC
>-|14|TRBJ1-1|-|TRBV19
CASSIAGMGTEAFF
TGTGCCAGTAGTATTGCGGGAATGGGCACTGAAGCTTTCTTT
>-|13|TRBJ2-2|-|TRBV5-4
CASSLSKSGELFF
TGTGCCAGCAGCTTGTCTAAGTCCGGGGAGCTGTTTTTT
>few|16|TRBJ1-5|-|TRBV7-2
CASSLYSGTRTQPQHF
TGTGCCAGCAGCCTCTACTCCGGGACTCGGACCCAGCCCCAGCATTTT
>-|16|TRBJ1-3|-|TRBV30
CAWSQLRGFGGNTIYF
TGTGCCTGGAGTCAACTCCGGGGGTTCGGTGGAAACACCATATATTTT
>-|13|TRBJ2-7|TRBD1|TRBV10-3
CAISPDRFYEQYF
TGTGCCATCAGTCCGGACAGGTTCTACGAGCAGTACTTC
>-|18|TRBJ2-1|TRBD2|TRBV2
CARAWGLADLSSYNEQFF
TGTGCCAGGGCCTGGGGACTAGCGGACCTGAGCTCCTACAATGAGCAGTTCTTC
>-|13|TRBJ2-7|TRBD1|TRBV10-3
CAIRGQGSDEQYF
TGTGCCATCAGGGGACAGGGTAGCGACGAGCAGTACTTC
>-|15|TRBJ2-1|-|TRBV6-6
CASSYSMGGANEQFF
TGTGCCAGCAGTTACTCGATGGGGGGGGCCAATGAGCAGTTCTTC
>-|14|TRBJ1-1|-|TRBV7-9
CASSSSWPNTEAFF
TGTGCCAGCAGCTCCTCGTGGCCGAACACTGAAGCTTTCTTT
>-|13|TRBJ1-1|-|TRBV7-9
CASSKGGNTEAFF
TGTGCCAGCAGCAAGGGAGGGAACACTGAAGCTTTCTTT
>once|15|TRBJ1-5|-|TRBV18
CASSRGSGGNQPQHF
TGTGCCAGCTCACGGGGTTCGGGAGGCAATCAGCCCCAGCATTTT
>-|16|TRBJ2-1|-|TRBV3-1/TRBV3-2
CASSQGDLSSYNEQFF
TGTGCCAGCAGCCAAGGGGACTTGAGCTCCTACAATGAGCAGTTCTTC
>-|12|TRBJ1-3|-|TRBV6-5
CASTSSGNTIYF
TGTGCCAGCACCTCCTCTGGAAACACCATATATTTT
>-|15|TRBJ2-3|-|TRBV3-1/TRBV3-2
CASSQDQGRTDTQYF
TGTGCCAGCAGCCAAGATCAGGGGCGCACAGATACGCAGTATTTT
>few|17|TRBJ1-1|TRBD1|TRBV30
CASPKTQNRGLNTEAFF
TGTGCCTCTCCGAAAACCCAAAACAGGGGCTTGAACACTGAAGCTTTCTTT
>-|18|TRBJ2-5|TRBD2|TRBV2
CASSVGRGAGPSGETQYF
TGTGCCAGCAGTGTAGGGAGGGGCGCGGGGCCGAGCGGGGAGACCCAGTACTTC
>-|14|TRBJ2-1|TRBD1|TRBV2
CASSDNRGNNEQFF
TGTGCCAGCAGTGATAACAGGGGGAACAATGAGCAGTTCTTC
>-|16|TRBJ2-7|TRBD2|TRBV5-1
CASSPGLAGGTYEQYF
TGCGCCAGCAGCCCCGGACTAGCGGGGGGGACCTACGAGCAGTACTTC
>once|15|TRBJ2-7|-|TRBV9
CASSSGGPWSREQYF
TGTGCCAGCAGCAGTGGGGGCCCCTGGTCCCGCGAGCAGTACTTC
>-|16|TRBJ1-3|TRBD1|TRBV11-2
CASSTPITGAGNTIYF
TGTGCCAGCAGCACGCCAATAACAGGGGCTGGAAACACCATATATTTT
>-|13|TRBJ1-2|-|TRBV19
CASSIASLSGYTF
TGTGCCAGTAGTATAGCGAGTCTCTCTGGCTACACCTTC
>-|13|TRBJ1-5|-|TRBV4-1
CASSQDLIQPQHF
TGCGCCAGCAGCCAAGATTTAATTCAGCCCCAGCATTTT
>-|13|TRBJ1-2|TRBD1|TRBV7-3
CASSHRGGGGYTF
TGTGCCAGCAGCCACAGGGGAGGTGGTGGCTACACCTTC
>-|13|TRBJ1-2|-|TRBV6-5
CASSAEVNYGYTF
TGTGCCAGCAGCGCAGAAGTTAACTATGGCTACACCTTC
>-|14|TRBJ2-1|TRBD2|TRBV27
CASSVGGTNNEQFF
TGTGCCAGCAGTGTCGGGGGGACTAACAATGAGCAGTTCTTC
>-|13|TRBJ1-5|-|TRBV19
CASTGVGAEPQHF
TGTGCCAGTACCGGAGTGGGGGCTGAGCCCCAGCATTTT
>-|15|TRBJ2-1|TRBD1|TRBV6-2/TRBV6-3
CASSSGQGLVDEQFF
TGTGCCAGCAGCTCAGGACAGGGGCTGGTGGATGAGCAGTTCTTC
>-|16|TRBJ2-1|TRBD2|TRBV19
CASTRHGGTPGNEQFF
TGTGCCAGTACCCGTCACGGGGGGACGCCGGGGAATGAGCAGTTCTTC
>once|16|TRBJ2-1|-|TRBV14
CASSFGRQGAYNEQFF
TGTGCCAGCAGCTTTGGGAGGCAGGGGGCCTACAATGAGCAGTTCTTC
>-|15|TRBJ2-1|-|TRBV7-9
CASSLGVGEGHEQFF
TGTGCCAGCAGCTTAGGAGTCGGAGAAGGCCATGAGCAGTTCTTC
>-|15|TRBJ1-6|-|TRBV19
CASSILRRDNSPLHF
TGTGCCAGTAGTATACTCCGCAGGGATAATTCACCCCTCCACTTT
>-|13|TRBJ1-5|-|TRBV10-3
CAISESPDQPQHF
TGTGCCATCAGTGAGTCCCCGGATCAGCCCCAGCATTTT
>-|12|TRBJ2-7|TRBD2|TRBV5-1
CASSGLAGQLYF
TGCGCCAGCAGCGGCCTAGCGGGCCAGTTGTACTTC
>-|15|TRBJ1-6|-|TRBV2
CASRPTQGWNSPLHF
TGTGCCAGCAGACCCACTCAGGGATGGAATTCACCCCTCCACTTT
>-|12|TRBJ1-1|-|TRBV18
CASSQGSRAAFF
TGTGCCAGCTCACAAGGGTCGAGGGCAGCTTTCTTT
>-|14|TRBJ2-7|-|TRBV7-3
CASSLMGQVSEQYF
TGTGCCAGCAGCTTAATGGGCCAGGTCTCGGAGCAGTACTTC
>-|13|TRBJ1-5|TRBD1|TRBV27
CASKPGQNQPQHF
TGTGCCAGCAAACCGGGACAGAATCAGCCCCAGCATTTT
>few|16|TRBJ1-1|TRBD1|TRBV5-1
CASSPRTGWSGTEAFF
TGCGCCAGCAGCCCCCGGACAGGGTGGAGCGGCACTGAAGCTTTCTTT
>-|14|TRBJ1-5|-|TRBV9
CASSPGGSNQPQHF
TGTGCCAGCAGCCCGGGGGGGAGCAATCAGCCCCAGCATTTT
>-|13|TRBJ1-1|-|TRBV19
CASSMGGNTEAFF
TGTGCCAGTAGTATGGGAGGGAACACTGAAGCTTTCTTT
>-|15|TRBJ2-1|TRBD2|TRBV27
CASQKSGGVNNEQFF
TGTGCCAGCCAGAAAAGCGGGGGGGTTAACAATGAGCAGTTCTTC
>-|16|TRBJ2-1|-|TRBV9
CASSPPAGSSYNEQFF
TGTGCCAGCAGCCCCCCAGCGGGTAGCTCCTACAATGAGCAGTTCTTC
>-|14|TRBJ1-5|TRBD1|TRBV24-1
CATSSQGAGQPQHF
TGTGCCACCAGCTCACAGGGGGCAGGACAGCCCCAGCATTTT